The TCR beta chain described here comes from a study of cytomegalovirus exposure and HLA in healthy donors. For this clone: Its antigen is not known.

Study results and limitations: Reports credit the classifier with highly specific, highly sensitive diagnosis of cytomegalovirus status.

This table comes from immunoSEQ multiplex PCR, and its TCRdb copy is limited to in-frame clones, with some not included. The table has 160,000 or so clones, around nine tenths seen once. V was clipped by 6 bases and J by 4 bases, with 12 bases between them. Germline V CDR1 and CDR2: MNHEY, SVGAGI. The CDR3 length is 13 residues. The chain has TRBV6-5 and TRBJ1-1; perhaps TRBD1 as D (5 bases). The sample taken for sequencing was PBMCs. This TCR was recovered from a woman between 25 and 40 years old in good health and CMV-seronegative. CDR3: CASRGDFPTEAFF. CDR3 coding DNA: TGTGCCAGCAGAGGGGACTTCCCCACTGAAGCTTTCTTT.